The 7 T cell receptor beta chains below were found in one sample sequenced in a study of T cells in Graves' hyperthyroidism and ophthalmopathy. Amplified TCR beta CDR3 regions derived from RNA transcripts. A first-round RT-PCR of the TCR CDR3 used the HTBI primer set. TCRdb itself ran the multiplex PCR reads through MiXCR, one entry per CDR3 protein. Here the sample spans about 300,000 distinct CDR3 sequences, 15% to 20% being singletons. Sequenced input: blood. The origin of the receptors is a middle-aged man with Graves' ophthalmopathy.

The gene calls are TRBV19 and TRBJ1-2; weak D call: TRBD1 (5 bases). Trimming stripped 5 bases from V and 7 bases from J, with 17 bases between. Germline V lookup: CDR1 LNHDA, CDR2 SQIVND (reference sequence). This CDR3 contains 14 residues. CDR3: CASSPYQGVRGYTF. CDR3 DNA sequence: TGTGCCAGTAGTCCCTACCAGGGAGTCCGTGGCTACACCTTC.

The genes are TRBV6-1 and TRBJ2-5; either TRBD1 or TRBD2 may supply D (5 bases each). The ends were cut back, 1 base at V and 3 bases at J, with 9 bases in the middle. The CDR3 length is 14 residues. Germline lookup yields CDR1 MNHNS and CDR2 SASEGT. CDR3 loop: CASSEGGIEETQYF. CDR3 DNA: TGTGCCAGCAGTGAAGGGGGGATCGAAGAGACCCAGTACTTC.

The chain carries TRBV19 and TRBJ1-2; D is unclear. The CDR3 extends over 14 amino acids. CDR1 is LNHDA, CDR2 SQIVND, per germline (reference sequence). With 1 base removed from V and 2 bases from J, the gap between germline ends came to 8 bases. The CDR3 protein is CASSIGGKNYGYTF. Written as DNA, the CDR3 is TGTGCCAGTAGTATAGGGGGAAAGAACTATGGCTACACCTTC.

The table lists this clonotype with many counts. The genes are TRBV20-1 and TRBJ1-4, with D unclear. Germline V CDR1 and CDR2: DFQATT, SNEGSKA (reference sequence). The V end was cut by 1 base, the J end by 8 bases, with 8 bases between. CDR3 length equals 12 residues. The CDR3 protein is CSARVTREKLFF. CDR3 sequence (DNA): TGCAGTGCTAGAGTAACTCGGGAAAAACTGTTTTTT.

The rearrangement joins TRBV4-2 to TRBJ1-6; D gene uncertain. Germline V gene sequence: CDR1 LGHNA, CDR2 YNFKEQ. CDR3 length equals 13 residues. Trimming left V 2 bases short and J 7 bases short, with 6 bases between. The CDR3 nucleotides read TGTGCCAGCAGCCAACGCATCAATTCACCCCTCCACTTT. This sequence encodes CASSQRINSPLHF.

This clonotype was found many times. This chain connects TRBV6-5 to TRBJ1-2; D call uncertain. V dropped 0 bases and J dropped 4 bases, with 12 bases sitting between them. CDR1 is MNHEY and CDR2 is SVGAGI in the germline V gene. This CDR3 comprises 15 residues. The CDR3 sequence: CASSYSGRRGYGYTF. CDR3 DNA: TGTGCCAGCAGTTACTCTGGCAGGCGGGGCTATGGCTACACCTTC.

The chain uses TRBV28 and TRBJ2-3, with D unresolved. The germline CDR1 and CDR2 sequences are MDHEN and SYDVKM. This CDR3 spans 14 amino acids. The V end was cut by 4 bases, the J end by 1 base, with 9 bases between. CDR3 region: CASSYPLRTDTQYF. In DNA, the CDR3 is TGTGCCAGCAGTTACCCCTTACGCACAGATACGCAGTATTTT.